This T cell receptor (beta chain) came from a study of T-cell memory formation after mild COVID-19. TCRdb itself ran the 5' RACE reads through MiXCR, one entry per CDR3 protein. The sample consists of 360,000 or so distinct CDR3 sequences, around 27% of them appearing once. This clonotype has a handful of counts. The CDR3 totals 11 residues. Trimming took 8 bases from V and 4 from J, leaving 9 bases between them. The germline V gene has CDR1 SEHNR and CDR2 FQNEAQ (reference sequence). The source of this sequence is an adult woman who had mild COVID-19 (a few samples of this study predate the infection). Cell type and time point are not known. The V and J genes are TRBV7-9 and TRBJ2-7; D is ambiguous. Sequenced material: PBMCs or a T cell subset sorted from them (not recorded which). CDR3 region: CASQRGYEQYF. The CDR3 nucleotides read TGTGCCAGCCAACGCGGATACGAGCAGTACTTC.